The entry that follows covers one TCR beta chain sequence. This sample is drawn from a study of blood T cell repertoires in COVID-19. Turning to the study itself: The study drew acute and convalescent COVID-19 samples from the United States, Italy and Spain. PBMCs, B-cell-depleted T cells, or T cells were the source of the cDNA or gDNA that made up the material.

Sequenced by immunoSEQ multiplex PCR; TCRdb stores in-frame clones only, minus some. Of more than 75,000 clones in the sample, more than 75% were seen once. In germline, CDR1 is SGHKS, CDR2 YYEKEE (reference sequence). The length of the CDR3 is 15 residues. Trimming stripped 2 bases from V and 2 bases from J, with 14 bases between. The sample comprised peripheral blood. The origin of this receptor is a human donor in a cohort sampled during active COVID-19. V is TRBV5-5 and J is TRBJ2-7; D ambiguous. CDR3 sequence reads: CASSFTVSPTYEQYF. The CDR3 DNA is TGTGCCAGCAGCTTTACAGTCTCTCCTACCTACGAGCAGTACTTC.